Only a few counts were recorded for the clone carrying this T cell receptor beta chain. Its antigen is currently unknown. An end of the junction differs from the germline gene, which may be a read error. These data come from a study of metastatic and nonmetastatic thyroid tumors. In the study overall: Samples came from malignant and benign thyroid patients, and repertoires were compared across blood and tumor or nodule tissue. Study findings and constraints: Versus benign nodules, malignant thyroid tumors reportedly had significantly higher TCR beta diversity, in blood and tumor.

There are 15 residues in the CDR3. With MiXCR, TCRdb called clones anew from the PCR reads. The data hold 15,000 or so clones, with around 12% observed a single time. No patient had received any treatment before thyroid surgery. The rearrangement joins TRBV12-3 or TRBV12-4 to TRBJ2-1; D perhaps matches TRBD2 (7 bases). The specimen sequenced was tumor tissue. The clonotype was recovered from a female donor with papillary thyroid cancer or a benign thyroid nodule (not recorded which). Some clones in this sample may be carry-over from other donors' samples. CDR3 in amino acids: CASSSYGGRGNEQFF. The CDR3 DNA reads TGTGCCAGTAGTTCCTACGGAGGGAGGGGGAATGAGCAGTTCTTC.